Listed below are T cell receptor beta chains from one sample, sequenced in a study of blood T cell repertoires in COVID-19. Clones were sequenced by immunoSEQ multiplex PCR, and TCRdb holds only the in-frame ones, with some missing. The data hold a few hundred thousand clones, with about 87% observed a single time. The source material was peripheral blood. Receptors were obtained from a woman aged 45-65 years with COVID-19, enrolled during active disease. CDR3s include the opening cysteine and the closing phenylalanine or tryptophan. The D gene is left open where the match is weak. Clone sizes are given selectively: once, few, many, or a class where the clone is expanded.

>-|TRBV10-1|TRBJ2-7|many
CASSESGTYEQYF
TGCGCCAGCAGTGAATCAGGGACCTACGAGCAGTACTTC
>-|TRBV5-1|TRBJ1-1|-
CASRPRTESLTEAFF
TGCGCCAGCAGACCGAGAACAGAATCGCTCACTGAAGCTTTCTTT
>-|TRBV5-6|TRBJ1-2|-
CASSFGRAGYGYTF
TGTGCCAGCAGCTTTGGGAGAGCCGGCTATGGCTACACCTTC
>-|TRBV6-5|TRBJ2-2|-
CASRRGNTGELFF
TGTGCCTCGCGCCGGGGGAACACCGGGGAGCTGTTTTTT
>TRBD1|TRBV4-1|TRBJ2-3|-
CASSQPGQTTDTQYF
TGCGCCAGCAGCCAACCGGGACAGACCACAGATACGCAGTATTTT
>-|TRBV10-1|TRBJ1-1|few
CASSYSGNTEAFF
TGCGCCAGCAGTTATTCAGGGAACACTGAAGCTTTCTTT
>TRBD2|TRBV10-1|TRBJ2-3|once
CASSQTLAGTDTQYF
TGCGCCAGCAGCCAAACACTAGCGGGCACAGATACGCAGTATTTT
>-|TRBV18|TRBJ1-1|-
CASSPPDSTEAFF
TGTGCCAGCTCACCGCCCGACTCAACTGAAGCTTTCTTT
>TRBD1|TRBV27|TRBJ2-3|-
CASRLVWGQPGTDTQYF
TGTGCCAGCAGGTTGGTCTGGGGACAGCCAGGCACAGATACGCAGTATTTT
>-|TRBV9|TRBJ2-7|-
CASSPGTHYEQYF
TGTGCCAGCAGCCCGGGGACACACTACGAGCAGTACTTC
>TRBD1|TRBV6-6|TRBJ1-5|-
CASRQGAIWQPQHF
TGTGCCAGCAGACAGGGGGCGATTTGGCAGCCCCAGCATTTT
>TRBD2|TRBV24-1|TRBJ2-1|-
CATSAGTSGNNEQFF
TGTGCCACCAGTGCCGGGACTAGCGGGAACAATGAGCAGTTCTTC
>-|TRBV3-1/TRBV3-2|TRBJ2-7|-
CASSHSELSYEQYF
TGTGCCAGCAGCCACAGCGAACTCTCCTACGAGCAGTACTTC
>-|TRBV9|TRBJ1-5|-
CASSVGGEDQPQHF
TGTGCCAGCAGCGTAGGGGGCGAAGATCAGCCCCAGCATTTT
>TRBD2|TRBV29-1|TRBJ2-5|-
CSGGGGSETQYF
TGCAGCGGCGGGGGGGGTAGCGAGACCCAGTACTTC
>TRBD2|TRBV4-2|TRBJ2-2|-
CASETSGSPGELFF
TGTGCCAGCGAGACTAGCGGGAGTCCCGGGGAGCTGTTTTTT
>-|TRBV2|TRBJ1-2|-
CASSQGLPIYGYTF
TGTGCCAGCAGCCAGGGGCTCCCTATCTACGGCTACACCTTC
>TRBD2|TRBV19|TRBJ2-1|-
CASSILFSSGNNEQFF
TGTGCCAGTAGTATTTTATTTTCTAGCGGGAACAATGAGCAGTTCTTC
>-|TRBV9|TRBJ2-1|-
CASSVAAFSRAGNFNEQFF
TGTGCCAGCAGCGTAGCAGCTTTCAGTCGGGCAGGGAATTTCAATGAGCAGTTCTTC
>-|TRBV15|TRBJ1-5|-
CATSRDRGNQPQHF
TGTGCCACCAGCAGAGACAGGGGCAATCAGCCCCAGCATTTT
>-|TRBV2|TRBJ2-1|-
CASSTLAEPRVEQFF
TGTGCCAGCAGTACATTAGCGGAACCACGGGTTGAGCAGTTCTTC
>-|TRBV7-8|TRBJ2-1|-
CASSRQVGYVYNEQFF
TGTGCCAGCAGCCGCCAGGTTGGATATGTATACAATGAGCAGTTCTTC
>TRBD2|TRBV7-9|TRBJ2-1|-
CASSFGTSEIEQFF
TGTGCCAGCAGCTTTGGGACTAGTGAAATTGAGCAGTTCTTC
>TRBD1|TRBV29-1|TRBJ1-4|-
CSVDGTENEKLFF
TGCAGCGTCGACGGGACAGAGAATGAAAAACTGTTTTTT
>TRBD2|TRBV24-1|TRBJ2-1|-
CATSDSGLAGDLSPLNEQFF
TGTGCCACCAGTGATTCGGGACTAGCGGGAGACCTTTCGCCTTTAAATGAGCAGTTCTTC
>TRBD1|TRBV2|TRBJ1-1|-
CASSQTGSTEAFF
TGTGCCAGCAGTCAGACAGGGTCCACTGAAGCTTTCTTT
>TRBD1|TRBV7-2|TRBJ1-5|-
CASRWGQGDNQPQHF
TGTGCCAGCAGATGGGGACAGGGGGATAATCAGCCCCAGCATTTT
>-|TRBV11-2|TRBJ2-6|-
CASSFVLRGANVLTF
TGTGCCAGCAGCTTTGTACTAAGGGGGGCCAACGTCCTGACTTTC
>TRBD2|TRBV4-1|TRBJ2-1|-
CASSQASSGALEQFF
TGCGCCAGCAGCCAAGCCTCTAGCGGGGCCTTAGAGCAGTTCTTC